Below are 23 T cell receptor beta chains sequenced from a single sample in a study of molecular identifiers for immune sequencing clone quantification. MiXCR was run by TCRdb on the PCR reads, yielding one entry per CDR3 protein. The profile covers 30,000 to 40,000 distinct CDR3 sequences, with about a fifth appearing a single time and approximately 1.1% taken by the ten largest. Specimen: naive CD8+ T cells from blood, with Jurkat cell RNA spiked in. Noted subset: FACS-sorted CD8+CD4-CCR7+CD45RA+ naive T cells. The receptor source for this set is a human donor in good health. Some libraries in this study had Jurkat cell RNA spiked in.

This clonotype has at least ten counts. One end of the junction is discordant with germline, which a read error may explain. V gene TRBV7-7 combines with J gene TRBJ2-3; 10 nucleotides align to TRBD2. CDR3 size: 17 residues. CDR1 is SSHAT, CDR2 FNYEAQ, per germline (reference sequence). Written as DNA, the CDR3 is TGTGCTAGCAGCTTAGAGCCAGCGGGAGGGCCAGGGGATACGCAGTATTTT. It is translated as CASSLEPAGGPGDTQYF.

Of note for this clonotype: The junction departs from the called germline gene at one end, perhaps through a read error. The J gene is TRBJ2-7, the V gene TRBV5-1, with 7 bases matching TRBD1. Germline V lookup: CDR1 SGHRS, CDR2 YFSETQ. The CDR3 contains 12 residues. DNA for the CDR3: TGCGCCAGCCGGGACAGCTCCCACGAGCAGTACTTC. It encodes CASRDSSHEQYF.

This clonotype was counted once. This may come from a read error, since a much larger clone is one base off. V usage is TRBV7-6 and J usage is TRBJ2-5; TRBD1 agrees at 7 bases. Germline values: CDR1 SGHVS, CDR2 FNYEAQ. CDR3 length: 11 amino acids. The CDR3 sequence is CASSDREIQYF. DNA for the CDR3: TGTGCCAGCAGCGACAGGGAGATCCAGTACTTC.

About this clonotype itself: Just one base apart from a much larger clone, this may be a read error. The chain employs TRBV13 and TRBJ1-1; 11 nucleotides match TRBD1. Germline V CDR1 and CDR2: PRHDT, FYEKMQ (reference sequence). CDR3 length: 16 residues. J was trimmed by 10 bases and V by 8 bases; bases with no gene match: 18. The CDR3 region is CASGPTPGQGEVVAFF. DNA of the CDR3: TGTGCCAGCGGCCCGACCCCGGGACAGGGGGAGGTCGTAGCTTTCTTT.

This clonotype showed up many times. The genes are TRBV7-2 and TRBJ2-7; D is ambiguous. Germline V CDR1 and CDR2: SGHTA, FQGNSA. The CDR3 sequence is 11 residues long. Trimming left V 5 bases short and J 2 bases short, with 4 bases between. The CDR3 nucleotides read TGTGCCAGCAGCCTTACCTACGAGCAGTACTTC. Amino acids: CASSLTYEQYF.

With regard to this clonotype: This may be a read error, as it is one base from a much larger clone. V and J are TRBV3-2 and TRBJ2-6. TRBV3-2 is classified as a pseudogene. This CDR3 is 17 amino acids long. CDR3 loop: CASSQGPVDSGANALTF. CDR3 DNA: TGTGCCAGCAGCCAAGGACCCGTTGACTCTGGGGCCAACGCCCTGACTTTC.

Worth noting for this clonotype: This may stem from a read error, because a much larger clone lies one nucleotide away. A read error is likely, as this CDR3 ends without the conserved phenylalanine or tryptophan. This chain links TRBV12-3 or TRBV12-4 with TRBJ2-7; 7 bases are shared with TRBD1. The J segment lost 7 bases and the V segment lost 5 bases, leaving 5 bases of the junction unmatched. The CDR3 sequence is 12 residues long. CDR3 bases: TGTGCCAGCAGTCTGACAGGGCCTGAGCAGTACTCC. Encoded protein: CASSLTGPEQYS.

Many counts were recorded for this clonotype. V usage is TRBV28 and J usage is TRBJ1-5; no firm D call. This CDR3 contains 15 residues. The ends were cut back, 6 bases at V and 4 bases at J, with 16 bases in the middle. The germline CDR1 and CDR2 sequences are MDHEN and SYDVKM. The CDR3 protein is CASSPGVHPNQPQHF. In nucleotides, the CDR3 is TGTGCCAGCAGCCCCGGAGTTCACCCGAATCAGCCCCAGCATTTT.

Of note for this clonotype: One end of the junction does not line up with germline, which may come from a read error. The chain links TRBV24-1 to TRBJ2-5; 10 nucleotides line up with TRBD1. CDR1 is KGHDR, CDR2 SFDVKD, per germline. The CDR3 length is 16 residues. CDR3 DNA sequence: TGTGCCACCGGTGACTCCCCGGGACAGGGGCAAGAGACCCAGTACTTC. It specifies CATGDSPGQGQETQYF.

Many counts were recorded for this clonotype. The rearrangement joins TRBV5-5 to TRBJ2-4, with 8 bases identical to TRBD1. Trimming removed 0 bases from V and 8 bases from J; junction bases left unmatched: 10. The CDR3 totals 16 residues. Germline V gene sequence: CDR1 SGHKS, CDR2 YYEKEE (reference sequence). The CDR3 spells CASSLETGVWVDIQYF. CDR3 nucleotides: TGTGCCAGCAGCTTGGAGACAGGGGTGTGGGTAGACATTCAGTACTTC.

At least ten counts were recorded for this clonotype. The J gene is TRBJ2-7, the V gene TRBV5-4; TRBD1 matches at 8 bases. Per the germline V gene, CDR1 is SGHNT and CDR2 is YYREEE (reference sequence). This CDR3 is 15 amino acids long. The trim removed 4 bases at V and 0 bases at J, leaving 6 bases unmatched. The CDR3 DNA follows: TGTGCCAGCAGCCCGGAGGGACAGGCCTCCTACGAGCAGTACTTC. This codes for CASSPEGQASYEQYF.

About this clonotype itself: A read error is possible here, since a much larger clone lies one base away. V usage is TRBV9 and J usage is TRBJ1-1; perhaps TRBD1 as D (6 bases). The CDR3 is made up of 15 amino acids. Per germline, CDR1 SGDLS and CDR2 YYNGEE. The CDR3 DNA reads TGTGCCGGCAGCGTAGCCCCAGGGGCTGACACTGAAGCTTTCTTT. As protein: CAGSVAPGADTEAFF.

Sample share makes this clonotype medium-sized. The chain couples TRBV7-2 to TRBJ2-1, with a tentative D call TRBD1 (6 bases). The germline V gene has CDR1 SGHTA and CDR2 FQGNSA. This CDR3 is built from 17 residues. V was pared by 1 base and J by 0 bases, with 13 bases between. The CDR3 protein is CASSLVGALNSYNEQFF. CDR3 nucleotide sequence: TGTGCCAGCAGCTTAGTGGGGGCCTTGAACTCCTACAATGAGCAGTTCTTC.

V and J are TRBV9 and TRBJ2-3; D may be TRBD1 (8 bases). Germline-derived CDR1 and CDR2 are SGDLS and YYNGEE. With 3 bases removed from V and 3 bases from J, the gap between germline ends came to 11 bases. The CDR3 is 14 amino acids. Here the CDR3 DNA reads TGTGCCAGCAGCGAACAGGGGGGGACAGATACGCAGTATTTT. Its translation: CASSEQGGTDTQYF.

Only a few counts were recorded for this clonotype. The chain uses TRBV19 and TRBJ1-1; D is unclear. CDR3 length: 13 amino acids. V lost 9 bases to trimming and J lost 1 base, with 12 bases between them. Germline values: CDR1 LNHDA, CDR2 SQIVND (reference sequence). CDR3 residues: CASGWNWNTEAFF. In DNA form, the CDR3 reads TGTGCCAGCGGATGGAATTGGAACACTGAAGCTTTCTTT.

On this clonotype itself: Just one base apart from a much larger clone, this may be a read error. This sequence joins TRBV9 and TRBJ2-5; D is undetermined. V was trimmed by 4 bases and J by 6 bases, leaving 22 bases between them. The CDR3 has 16 amino acids. CDR1 is SGDLS and CDR2 is YYNGEE in the germline V gene. The CDR3, as DNA: TGTGCCAGCAGCTCCCCCCCCGGAGTCCCGATCCAGACCCAGTACTTC. This gives the protein CASSSPPGVPIQTQYF. Complete variable domain (other parts from reference TRBV9 and TRBJ2-5): DSGVTQTPKHLITATGQRVTLRCSPRSGDLSVYWYQQSLDQGLQFLIQYYNGEERAKGNILERFSAQQFPDLHSELNLSSLELGDSALYFCASSSPPGVPIQTQYFGPGTRLLVL.

This clonotype appeared many times. J is TRBJ2-1 and V is TRBV4-3; 7 bases are shared with TRBD2. The germline V gene has CDR1 LGHNA and CDR2 YSLEER. After removal of 1 base from V and 12 bases from J, the junction contained 15 bases not matched to a gene. This CDR3 spans 16 amino acids. The CDR3 nucleotides are TGCGCCAGCAGCCAAGGGTGGCTAGCGGTAGACGAGGGGCAGTTCTTC. Translation gives CASSQGWLAVDEGQFF.

This clonotype was counted only a few times. This chain joins TRBV4-1 and TRBJ2-1, with D perhaps TRBD1 or TRBD2 (5 bases each). The germline gives CDR1 MGHRA, CDR2 YSYEKL. This CDR3 region has 17 residues. Trimming took 0 bases from V and 0 from J, leaving 12 bases between them. CDR3 in amino acids: CASSQDPGRSSYNEQFF. CDR3 coding DNA: TGCGCCAGCAGCCAAGATCCAGGGAGAAGCTCCTACAATGAGCAGTTCTTC.

This clonotype was observed a few times. The J gene is TRBJ2-5, the V gene TRBV7-9; TRBD2 might be the D (6 bases). The CDR3 length is 15 residues. The V gene's germline CDR1 is SEHNR and CDR2 FQNEAQ (reference sequence). V dropped 5 bases and J dropped 3 bases, with 16 bases sitting between them. CDR3 bases: TGTGCCAGCAGCCCGGGGCAGGAGGGTAAAGAGACCCAGTACTTC. The encoded protein is CASSPGQEGKETQYF. Full variable domain (missing parts from reference TRBV7-9 and TRBJ2-5): DTGVSQNPRHKITKRGQNVTFRCDPISEHNRLYWYRQTLGQGPEFLTYFQNEAQLEKSRLLSDRFSAERPKGSFSTLEIQRTEQGDSAMYLCASSPGQEGKETQYFGPGTRLLVL.

This clonotype was seen only a few times. The V call is TRBV13, the J call TRBJ1-4, with a weak D call TRBD1 (5 bases). Germline-derived CDR1 and CDR2 are PRHDT and FYEKMQ (reference sequence). V gave up 5 bases and J gave up 4 bases, with 11 bases separating them. This CDR3 has 14 residues. The CDR3 sequence is CASSLKGSNEKLFF. The CDR3 nucleotides read TGTGCCAGCAGCCTCAAGGGGAGTAATGAAAAACTGTTTTTT.

This clonotype appeared many times. This chain links TRBV19 with TRBJ1-5; the D gene is possibly TRBD1 (5 bases). Germline lookup yields CDR1 LNHDA and CDR2 SQIVND (reference sequence). The CDR3 covers 15 residues. Trimming shortened V by 3 bases and J by 4 bases, and 13 bases separated the two germline ends. The CDR3 loop reads CASSMGVDLNQPQHF. As DNA, the CDR3 is TGTGCCAGTAGTATGGGGGTTGATTTAAATCAGCCCCAGCATTTT. Complete variable domain (other parts from reference TRBV19 and TRBJ1-5): DGGITQSPKYLFRKEGQNVTLSCEQNLNHDAMYWYRQDPGQGLRLIYYSQIVNDFQKGDIAEGYSVSREKKESFPLTVTSAQKNPTAFYLCASSMGVDLNQPQHFGDGTRLSIL.

This clonotype was seen many times. The chain carries TRBV7-9 and TRBJ2-2, with D perhaps TRBD1 (6 bases). Per the germline V gene, CDR1 is SEHNR and CDR2 is FQNEAQ (reference sequence). There are 15 residues in the CDR3. The DNA for the CDR3 is TGTGCATTACCCCCACAGGGTTTAGGCACCGGGGAGCTGTTTTTT. Residues: CALPPQGLGTGELFF.

This clonotype occurred once. Possible read error: a much larger clone is one base away. The V and J genes are TRBV20-1 and TRBJ2-5, with D possibly being TRBD2 (6 bases). Germline V gives CDR1 DFQATT, CDR2 SNEGSKA (reference sequence). The CDR3 is made up of 14 amino acids. The CDR3 region is CSARESGVSEAQYF. In nucleotides, the CDR3 is TGCAGTGCGAGAGAATCGGGGGTTTCAGAGGCCCAGTACTTC.